This TCR beta chain was profiled in a study of CD8+ T cells in alopecia areata (dated by TCRdb to 2017 to 2018). For the wider study: The treated patients took part in an open-label pilot trial in which moderate-to-severe alopecia areata was treated with oral tofacitinib at 5 to 10 mg twice daily. Tofacitinib was given for 6 to 18 months, followed by 6 months of follow-up off drug to assess delayed response and recurrence. In treated patients, disease severity was measured using the SALT score, which gives the percentage of scalp surface area affected. High-throughput TCRbeta sequencing was used to examine T cell clonal expansion in alopecia areata in both the C3H/HeJ mouse model and human patients. Scalp tissue and sorted CD4+ and CD8+ peripheral blood T cells from patchy and totalis/universalis alopecia areata patients and from healthy controls were covered by human TCRbeta sequencing. Biopsies were taken from tofacitinib-treated patients at baseline and at 4 and 24 weeks of treatment, and a later scalp biopsy was taken in several of the tofacitinib-treated patients. Clonality in the scalp was compared among normal scalp (n=4), patchy alopecia areata scalp (n=8), and alopecia totalis/universalis scalp (n=8). RNA was extracted with the PAXgene miRNA kit for fixed scalp, the miRNeasy kit for PBMCs, and the RNeasy kit for mouse skin. immunoSEQ multiplex PCR using 35 Vbeta forward primers and 13 Jbeta reverse primers was used to amplify TCRbeta CDR3 regions. What the research found in general, with its limitations: Because the treated cohort was small and had just a single nonresponder, larger studies are needed to establish links between baseline CD8+ expansion and response. Many expanded lesional clones were found to persist in scalp and blood during tofacitinib treatment, and relapse after treatment cessation may be partly explained by this persistence. Tofacitinib significantly lowered scalp clonality and the number of expanded CD8+ clones among the top 100 scalp clones. Shared TCR sequences between patients were less evident than in mice, which may be partly attributable to HLA diversity in the patient population. Scalp TCR repertoire analysis is complicated because resident alphabeta T cells in normal human skin are also sequenced, whereas mouse skin is dominated by gammadelta T cells. Compared with normal scalp, lesional scalp had higher clonality and more expanded CD8+ clones, particularly in alopecia totalis/universalis, a pattern that suggests antigenic drive.

Libraries were built with the immunoSEQ multiplex PCR assay. RNA was extracted from all samples and reverse transcribed into cDNA, which served as template for TCR sequencing. SuperScript III was used for first-strand cDNA synthesis, primed with a 2:1 mix of oligo-dT and random hexamers. A synthetic immune receptor repertoire was used to measure amplification bias, and any remaining bias was corrected computationally. The authors' pipeline ran thus. Raw reads were preprocessed to remove errors, and CDR3 was defined according to IMGT conventions as the region from the conserved cysteine to phenylalanine. Clonality was computed by normalizing Shannon entropy by log2 of the number of productive unique TCRs and subtracting the result from 1. Scalp TCRbeta sequences were cross-referenced with sorted blood CD4 and CD8 repertoires so that the CD4 or CD8 identity of scalp clones could be inferred. In TCRdb, the immuneACCESS table is reduced to in-frame sequences with V and J assigned. These tables do not hold every clone; where another copy was compared, an unresolved V gene accounts for under half, and the others remain unexplained. The V and J calls and clone size were taken over from that table, and D and trimming were inferred from the DNA. The sample table contains some 98,000 clones; only one count was recorded for around 60% of them. 15% to 18% of the sample belongs to the ten largest clones.

This clone was found once. Its antigen is not yet known. The record has no base qualities; no much larger clone is one base away. The CDR3 runs 15 amino acids, cysteine and phenylalanine included. Of all the DNA, just the CDR3 is kept, 45 bases in frame from base 1. Deletion took 0 bases off V and 3 bases off J, with a span of 12 bases between the germline ends. The germline V gene specifies MGHRA as CDR1 and YSYEKL as CDR2. This specimen's time point label, interpreted: less than five weeks on oral tofacitinib. In light of the paper, this sample's treatment or condition label describes: oral pan-JAK inhibitor, 5-10 mg twice daily. From alopecia areata patients, peripheral blood was collected along with lesional scalp punch biopsies. PBMCs were isolated by density centrifugation and stained for CD3, CD4 and CD8, after which CD4+ and CD8+ T cells were sorted on a FACSAria.

This sequence was found in a human donor with alopecia areata. Sequenced material: CD8+ T cells sorted from blood, taken at week 4, from a patient treated with tofacitinib. The chain employs TRBV4-1 and TRBJ2-7; the D gene is unclear. The encoded CDR3 is CASSQDLGSLYEQYF. At the DNA level, the sequence is TGCGCCAGCAGCCAAGATCTTGGCAGCCTCTACGAGCAGTACTTC.